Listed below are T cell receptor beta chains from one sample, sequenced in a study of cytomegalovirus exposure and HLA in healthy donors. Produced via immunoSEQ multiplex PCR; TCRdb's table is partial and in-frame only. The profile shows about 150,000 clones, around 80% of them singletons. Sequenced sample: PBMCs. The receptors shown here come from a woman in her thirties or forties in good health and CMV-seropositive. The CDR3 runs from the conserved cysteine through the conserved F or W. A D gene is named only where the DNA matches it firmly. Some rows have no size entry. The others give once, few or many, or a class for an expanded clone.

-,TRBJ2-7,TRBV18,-,TGTGCCAGCTCACCACGCGGATACGAGCAGTACTTC,CASSPRGYEQYF
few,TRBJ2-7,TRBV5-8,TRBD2,TGTGCCAGCAGCTTGGTAAGCGGGACCCACTCCTACGAGCAGTACTTC,CASSLVSGTHSYEQYF
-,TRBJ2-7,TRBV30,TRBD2,TGTGCCTGGAGTAAGAGCGGGAGGAATACCTACGAGCAGTACTTC,CAWSKSGRNTYEQYF
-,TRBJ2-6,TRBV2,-,TGTGCCAGCAGTGACAGGGGGGCTGGGGCCAACGTCCTGACTTTC,CASSDRGAGANVLTF
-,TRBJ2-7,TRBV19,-,TGTGCCAGTAGTCGGACTAGGGGGTACGAGCAGTACTTC,CASSRTRGYEQYF
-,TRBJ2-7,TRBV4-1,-,TGCGCCAGCAGCCAAGAAGGGGTCTACGAGCAGTACTTC,CASSQEGVYEQYF
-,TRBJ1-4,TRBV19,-,TGTGCCAGTAGTATGACCGAAAGAGGAGAAAAACTGTTTTTT,CASSMTERGEKLFF
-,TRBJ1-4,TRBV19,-,TGTGCCAGTAGTTACGTCTTCGGTGAAAAACTGTTTTTT,CASSYVFGEKLFF
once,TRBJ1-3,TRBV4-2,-,TGTGCCAGCAGCCAAGTCGACAGCTCTGGAAACACCATATATTTT,CASSQVDSSGNTIYF
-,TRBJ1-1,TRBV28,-,TGTGCCAGCAGTACTTTCGGGACTGAAGCTTTCTTT,CASSTFGTEAFF
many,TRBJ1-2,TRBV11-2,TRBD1,TGTGCCAGCAGCTCGCCGGGACAGGGACTGGGTGGCTACACCTTC,CASSSPGQGLGGYTF
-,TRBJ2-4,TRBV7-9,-,TGTGCCAGCAGCTCCACCGCTCAAGCGTCAGCCAAAAACATTCAGTACTTC,CASSSTAQASAKNIQYF
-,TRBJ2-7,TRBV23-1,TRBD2,TGCGCCAGCAGTCAGCAGCTTAGCGGGAGAAACGCCTACGAGCAGTACTTC,CASSQQLSGRNAYEQYF
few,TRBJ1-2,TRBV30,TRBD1,TGTGCCTGGAGAGCAGGGGGAGGCTATGGCTACACCTTC,CAWRAGGGYGYTF
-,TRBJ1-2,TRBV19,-,TGTGCCAGTAGTATCGGACAGCCCTATGGCTACACCTTC,CASSIGQPYGYTF
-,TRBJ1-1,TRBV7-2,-,TGTGCCAGCAGCCCTAAGGGTCCAACGGGGGTTAAAGGGACTGAAGCTTTCTTT,CASSPKGPTGVKGTEAFF
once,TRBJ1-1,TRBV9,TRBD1,TGTGCCAGCAGCGTAACCGGGACAGAGAACACTGAAGCTTTCTTT,CASSVTGTENTEAFF
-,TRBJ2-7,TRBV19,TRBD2,TGTGCCAGTAGTCTGAGCGGGGTCAACTACGAGCAGTACTTC,CASSLSGVNYEQYF
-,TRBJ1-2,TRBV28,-,TGTGCCAGCAGTTCCCCAGCGGGGGGCGTAGGTGGCTACACCTTC,CASSSPAGGVGGYTF
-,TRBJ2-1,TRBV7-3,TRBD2,TGTGCCAGCAGCTTTTCCAGCGGGAGCTATGCTGAGCAGTTCTTC,CASSFSSGSYAEQFF
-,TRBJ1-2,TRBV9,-,TGTGCCAGCAGCGTAGGAACAGTCAACTATGGCTACACCTTC,CASSVGTVNYGYTF
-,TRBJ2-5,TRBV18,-,TGTGCCAGCTCACCACTCCGCGAGGGAGTTCAAGAGACCCAGTACTTC,CASSPLREGVQETQYF
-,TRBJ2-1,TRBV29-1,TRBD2,TGCAGCGTTGTGGGGACTACTAGCTACAATGAGCAGTTCTTC,CSVVGTTSYNEQFF
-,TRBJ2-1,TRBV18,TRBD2,TGTGCCAGCTCACCCATAGCGGGAGGGCCTCGCAATGAGCAGTTCTTC,CASSPIAGGPRNEQFF
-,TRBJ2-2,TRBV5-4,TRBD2,TGTGCCAGCAGCTTGGACCAGGGACTAGCGGGAACCACCGGGGAGCTGTTTTTT,CASSLDQGLAGTTGELFF
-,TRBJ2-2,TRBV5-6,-,TGTGCCAGCAGCTTGGATCTAGCCGGGAACACCGGGGAGCTGTTTTTT,CASSLDLAGNTGELFF
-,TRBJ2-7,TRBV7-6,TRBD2,TGTGCCAGCAGCTTAGTGTCGGTAGCGGGAAGTGAGCAGTACTTC,CASSLVSVAGSEQYF
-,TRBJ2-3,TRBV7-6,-,TGTGCCAGCAGCTCCCCCGCGACTAGGGCAGATACGCAGTATTTT,CASSSPATRADTQYF
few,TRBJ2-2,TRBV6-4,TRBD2,TGTGCCAGCAGTGAGGGCCCGGGACTAGCTGACACCGGGGAGCTGTTTTTT,CASSEGPGLADTGELFF
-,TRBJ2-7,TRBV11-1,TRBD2,TGTGCCAGCAGCTTATCGAGAGGGAGGGCGGACGAGCAGTACTTC,CASSLSRGRADEQYF
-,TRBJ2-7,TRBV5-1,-,TGCGCCAGCAGCTTGGCCGGGGTAACTCGCGACGAGCAGTACTTC,CASSLAGVTRDEQYF
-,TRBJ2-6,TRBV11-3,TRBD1,TGTGCCAGCAGCTACTCCCAGAGGGGACAGTCGAGCGTCCTGACTTTC,CASSYSQRGQSSVLTF
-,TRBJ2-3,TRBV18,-,TGTGCCAGCTCACCACCGAGTACAGATACGCAGTATTTT,CASSPPSTDTQYF
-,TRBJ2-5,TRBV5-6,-,TGTGCCAGCAGCACCCCGGGGGTACAAGAGACCCAGTACTTC,CASSTPGVQETQYF
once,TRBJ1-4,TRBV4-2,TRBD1,TGTGCCAGCAGCCTCGGCATTACACTACCAGGGGGCGCTGATGAAAAACTGTTTTTT,CASSLGITLPGGADEKLFF
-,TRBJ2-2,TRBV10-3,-,TGTGCCATCAATGATCCTCCGAACACCGGGGAGCTGTTTTTT,CAINDPPNTGELFF
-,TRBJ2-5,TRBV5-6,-,TGTGCCAGCAGCTTGGGGGGGGAGGAGACCCAGTACTTC,CASSLGGEETQYF
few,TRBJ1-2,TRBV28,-,TGTGCCAGCAGTTTGGAGTTGGCAGGGGACACCTTC,CASSLELAGDTF
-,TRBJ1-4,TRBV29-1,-,TGCAGCGTTCTAGGACGGACTGCAACTAATGAAAAACTGTTTTTT,CSVLGRTATNEKLFF
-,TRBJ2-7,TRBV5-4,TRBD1,TGTGCCAGCAGCCTGACAGGGATCCACGAGCAGTACTTC,CASSLTGIHEQYF
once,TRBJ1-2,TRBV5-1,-,TGCGCCAGCAGCCAAGACACCTATGGCTACACCTTC,CASSQDTYGYTF
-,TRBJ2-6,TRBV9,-,TGTGCCAGCAGCCCAACGGACAGCTCTGGGGCCAACGTCCTGACTTTC,CASSPTDSSGANVLTF
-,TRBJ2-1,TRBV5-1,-,TGCGCCAGCAGCCCGGGGAAGACGAGCTCCTACAATGAGCAGTTCTTC,CASSPGKTSSYNEQFF
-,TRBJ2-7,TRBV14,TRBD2,TGTGCCAGCAGCAGGACTAGCGGGAGTATCTACGAGCAGTACTTC,CASSRTSGSIYEQYF
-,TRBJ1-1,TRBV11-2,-,TGTGCCAGCAGCTTCCCAGGGTGGGGCACTGAAGCTTTCTTT,CASSFPGWGTEAFF
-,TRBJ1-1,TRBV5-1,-,TGCGCCAGCAGCTTGGCTGCCACAGGAACTGAAGCTTTCTTT,CASSLAATGTEAFF
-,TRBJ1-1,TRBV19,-,TGTGCCAGTAGTAATGGGGTACAGGGTTTGGTGAACACTGAAGCTTTCTTT,CASSNGVQGLVNTEAFF
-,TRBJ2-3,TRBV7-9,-,TGTGCCAGCAGCCCCCCGGGGAATACGCAGTATTTT,CASSPPGNTQYF
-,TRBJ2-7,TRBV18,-,TGTGCCAGCTCAGACCAGGTTGCGCTGCAGTACTTC,CASSDQVALQYF